The rows below give T cell receptor beta chains drawn from one sample of a study of Ad26.COV2.S vaccination and SARS-CoV-2 variants. Repertoires were generated with immunoSEQ multiplex PCR, while TCRdb's copy carries only in-frame clones and drops some. This sample has roughly 250,000 clones; around nine tenths occur once, and the top ten carry approximately 3%. The source material was peripheral blood, sampled in a trial of Ad26.COV2.S vaccine versus placebo. Every receptor here comes from a person between 18 and 65 years old who received the Ad26.COV2.S COVID-19 vaccine or a placebo. Both conserved end residues are part of each CDR3. The D gene is left open where the match is weak. The listing skips clone size in some rows; elsewhere it reads once, few, many or a size class.

j_call: TRBJ2-5
clone_size: .
v_call: TRBV5-1
d_call: TRBD2
cdr3_nt: TGCGCCAGCAGCTTGGATTATAGCGGGAGGGGGAAACCCCAAGAGACCCAGTACTTC
cdr3_aa: CASSLDYSGRGKPQETQYF

j_call: TRBJ2-2
clone_size: .
v_call: TRBV19
d_call: TRBD2
cdr3_nt: TGTGCCACTTCTAGCGGGAGGGCCTCCGGGGAGCTGTTTTTT
cdr3_aa: CATSSGRASGELFF

j_call: TRBJ2-1
clone_size: .
v_call: TRBV6-2/TRBV6-3
d_call: TRBD2
cdr3_nt: TGTGCCAGCAGTTACGGGACTAGCGGGGCCAATGAGCAGTTCTTC
cdr3_aa: CASSYGTSGANEQFF

j_call: TRBJ2-3
clone_size: .
v_call: TRBV6-4
d_call: .
cdr3_nt: TGTGCCAGCAGTGATACGGCGGAGCGCACAGATACGCAGTATTTT
cdr3_aa: CASSDTAERTDTQYF

j_call: TRBJ2-5
clone_size: .
v_call: TRBV15
d_call: .
cdr3_nt: TGTGCCACCAGGGTAGGGCAAGAGACCCAGTACTTC
cdr3_aa: CATRVGQETQYF

j_call: TRBJ2-3
clone_size: .
v_call: TRBV30
d_call: .
cdr3_nt: TGTGCCTGGAGTGTATTGGGACCTAGCACAGATACGCAGTATTTT
cdr3_aa: CAWSVLGPSTDTQYF

j_call: TRBJ1-5
clone_size: .
v_call: TRBV7-9
d_call: TRBD1
cdr3_nt: TGTGCCAGCAGCTTAGATTGGACAGGAGATCAGCCCCAGCATTTT
cdr3_aa: CASSLDWTGDQPQHF

j_call: TRBJ2-7
clone_size: .
v_call: TRBV6-1
d_call: TRBD2
cdr3_nt: TGTGCCAGCAGTGAAGCTAGCGGGGGGTACAACGAGCAGTACTTC
cdr3_aa: CASSEASGGYNEQYF

j_call: TRBJ1-5
clone_size: .
v_call: TRBV6-2/TRBV6-3
d_call: .
cdr3_nt: TGTGCCAGCAGTTACGTGGGGGTCAATCAGCCCCAGCATTTT
cdr3_aa: CASSYVGVNQPQHF

j_call: TRBJ2-7
clone_size: once
v_call: TRBV7-2
d_call: .
cdr3_nt: TGTGCCAGCAGCCGCACGTCGGTTACAGGCGAGCAGTACTTC
cdr3_aa: CASSRTSVTGEQYF

j_call: TRBJ2-5
clone_size: .
v_call: TRBV19
d_call: .
cdr3_nt: TGTGCCAGTAGTATAGGTCCGGGGCAGGAGACCCAGTACTTC
cdr3_aa: CASSIGPGQETQYF

j_call: TRBJ1-2
clone_size: .
v_call: TRBV6-5
d_call: TRBD1
cdr3_nt: TGTGCCAGCAGCAAAGGACAGGCGCCTCTCGGGGGCTACACCTTC
cdr3_aa: CASSKGQAPLGGYTF

j_call: TRBJ1-2
clone_size: few
v_call: TRBV5-4
d_call: .
cdr3_nt: TGTGCCAGCAGCTTGGACGTGGGCTATGGCTACACCTTC
cdr3_aa: CASSLDVGYGYTF

j_call: TRBJ2-7
clone_size: .
v_call: TRBV9
d_call: TRBD1
cdr3_nt: TGTGCCAGCAGCGTAGGACAGGGGGTATACGAGCAGTACTTC
cdr3_aa: CASSVGQGVYEQYF

j_call: TRBJ1-1
clone_size: .
v_call: TRBV27
d_call: TRBD1
cdr3_nt: TGTGCCAGCATTAACCCCGGGACAGGGGGAACTGAAGCTTTCTTT
cdr3_aa: CASINPGTGGTEAFF

j_call: TRBJ2-3
clone_size: .
v_call: TRBV3-1/TRBV3-2
d_call: TRBD2
cdr3_nt: TGTGCCAGCAGCCAAGACTTGAGACTAGCGGGAGGAAGCACAGATACGCAGTATTTT
cdr3_aa: CASSQDLRLAGGSTDTQYF

j_call: TRBJ1-2
clone_size: .
v_call: TRBV15
d_call: .
cdr3_nt: TGTGCCACCAGCCAGCGGAGCACCGGCTATGGCTACACCTTC
cdr3_aa: CATSQRSTGYGYTF

j_call: TRBJ2-4
clone_size: .
v_call: TRBV7-2
d_call: TRBD2
cdr3_nt: TGTGCCAGCAGCTTAGGGGTTAGCGGGAACCCCGGATTTGACATTCAGTACTTC
cdr3_aa: CASSLGVSGNPGFDIQYF

j_call: TRBJ1-1
clone_size: .
v_call: TRBV5-8
d_call: .
cdr3_nt: TGTGCCAGCAGCTTGGGTCCAGGGCCTGCGGTGACTGAAGCTTTCTTT
cdr3_aa: CASSLGPGPAVTEAFF

j_call: TRBJ2-1
clone_size: .
v_call: TRBV4-3
d_call: .
cdr3_nt: TGCGCCAGCAGCCAAGATATGCCGGATAACAATGAGCAGTTCTTC
cdr3_aa: CASSQDMPDNNEQFF

j_call: TRBJ2-7
clone_size: .
v_call: TRBV20-1
d_call: TRBD2
cdr3_nt: TGCAGTGCTAGTCTCCCTAGCGGGGGCTACGAGCAGTACTTC
cdr3_aa: CSASLPSGGYEQYF

j_call: TRBJ2-1
clone_size: .
v_call: TRBV18
d_call: TRBD2
cdr3_nt: TGTGCCAGCTCACCACAGCGACAGCCCGGGACTAGCGGGAACTATGAGCAGTTCTTC
cdr3_aa: CASSPQRQPGTSGNYEQFF

j_call: TRBJ2-7
clone_size: .
v_call: TRBV6-2/TRBV6-3
d_call: .
cdr3_nt: TGTGCCAGCAGTCCAGATCACGAGCAGTACTTC
cdr3_aa: CASSPDHEQYF

j_call: TRBJ2-2
clone_size: .
v_call: TRBV11-2
d_call: .
cdr3_nt: TGTGCCAGCAGTCTTCTGGACAGCTTCGCCGGGGAGCTGTTTTTT
cdr3_aa: CASSLLDSFAGELFF

j_call: TRBJ2-3
clone_size: .
v_call: TRBV11-3
d_call: .
cdr3_nt: TGTGCCAGCAGCTTAGAACCAGATACGCAGTATTTT
cdr3_aa: CASSLEPDTQYF

j_call: TRBJ1-2
clone_size: .
v_call: TRBV18
d_call: .
cdr3_nt: TGTGCCAGCTCACCACCTTGGGGAGCTAACTATGGCTACACCTTC
cdr3_aa: CASSPPWGANYGYTF

j_call: TRBJ2-3
clone_size: .
v_call: TRBV5-1
d_call: .
cdr3_nt: TGCGCCAGCAGCTTTAGTTCGGGGATCCTAGATACGCAGTATTTT
cdr3_aa: CASSFSSGILDTQYF

j_call: TRBJ1-3
clone_size: .
v_call: TRBV18
d_call: .
cdr3_nt: TGTGCCAGCTCACCAAGGCAGGTGGATGGGGCTGGAAACACCATATATTTT
cdr3_aa: CASSPRQVDGAGNTIYF

j_call: TRBJ1-1
clone_size: .
v_call: TRBV7-2
d_call: .
cdr3_nt: TGTGCCAGCAGCTTCCCCAGGGTGAACACTGAAGCTTTCTTT
cdr3_aa: CASSFPRVNTEAFF

j_call: TRBJ2-6
clone_size: .
v_call: TRBV15
d_call: .
cdr3_nt: TGTGCCACCAGCAGAGCTGGAGAGGTCGGCTCTGGGGCCAACGTCCTGACTTTC
cdr3_aa: CATSRAGEVGSGANVLTF

j_call: TRBJ1-1
clone_size: .
v_call: TRBV18
d_call: TRBD1
cdr3_nt: TGTGCCAGCTCACCCCGACTAACAGGGGGCGAGGACACTGAAGCTTTCTTT
cdr3_aa: CASSPRLTGGEDTEAFF

j_call: TRBJ2-2
clone_size: .
v_call: TRBV21-1
d_call: .
cdr3_nt: TGTGCCAGCGGCTCAAAAAGGGCTAGCGGGAGGGCCGGAGACGGGGAGCTGTTTTTT
cdr3_aa: CASGSKRASGRAGDGELFF

j_call: TRBJ1-4
clone_size: .
v_call: TRBV5-4
d_call: TRBD1
cdr3_nt: TGTGCCAGCAGCTCCGGACAGGGGAAGGAGGAAAAACTGTTTTTT
cdr3_aa: CASSSGQGKEEKLFF